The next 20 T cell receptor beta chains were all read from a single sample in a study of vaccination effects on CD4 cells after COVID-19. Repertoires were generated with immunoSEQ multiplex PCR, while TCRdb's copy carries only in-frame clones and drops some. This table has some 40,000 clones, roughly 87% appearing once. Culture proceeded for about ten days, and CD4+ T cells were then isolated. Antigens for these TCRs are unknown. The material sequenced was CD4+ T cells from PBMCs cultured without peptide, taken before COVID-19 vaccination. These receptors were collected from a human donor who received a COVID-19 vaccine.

DNA of the CDR3: TGTGCCAGCGGACAGGGGGCAAGCGGGGAGCTGTTTTTT. Protein sequence: CASGQGASGELFF. The chain recombines TRBV2 with TRBJ2-2, with 11 nucleotides matching TRBD1. The trim removed 8 bases at V and 7 bases at J, leaving 3 bases unmatched. The CDR3 has 13 residues. Per the germline V gene, CDR1 is SNHLY and CDR2 is FYNNEI.

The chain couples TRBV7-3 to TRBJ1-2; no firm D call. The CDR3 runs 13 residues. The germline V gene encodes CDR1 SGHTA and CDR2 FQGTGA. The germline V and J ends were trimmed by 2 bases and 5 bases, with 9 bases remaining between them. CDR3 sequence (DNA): TGTGCCAGCAGCTTAGAGGGAGGTTATGGCTACACCTTC. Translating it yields CASSLEGGYGYTF.

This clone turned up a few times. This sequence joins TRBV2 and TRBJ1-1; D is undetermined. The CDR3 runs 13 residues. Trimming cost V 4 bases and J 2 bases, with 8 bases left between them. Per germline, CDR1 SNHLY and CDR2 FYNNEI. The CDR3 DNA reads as TGTGCCAGCAGTGCCGGGGTTAACACTGAAGCTTTCTTT. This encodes CASSAGVNTEAFF.

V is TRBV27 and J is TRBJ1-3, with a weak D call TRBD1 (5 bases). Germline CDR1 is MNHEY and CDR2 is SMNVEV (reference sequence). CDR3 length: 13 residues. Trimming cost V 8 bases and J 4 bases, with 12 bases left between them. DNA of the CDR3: TGTGCCAGCCGGACGGGGGTCGGAAACACCATATATTTT. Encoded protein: CASRTGVGNTIYF.

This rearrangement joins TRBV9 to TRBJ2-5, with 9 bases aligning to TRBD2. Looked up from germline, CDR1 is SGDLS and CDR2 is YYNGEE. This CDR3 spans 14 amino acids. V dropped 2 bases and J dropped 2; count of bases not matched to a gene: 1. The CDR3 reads CASSVTSGQETQYF. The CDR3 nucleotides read TGTGCCAGCAGCGTTACTAGCGGGCAAGAGACCCAGTACTTC. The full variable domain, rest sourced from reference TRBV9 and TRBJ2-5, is DSGVTQTPKHLITATGQRVTLRCSPRSGDLSVYWYQQSLDQGLQFLIQYYNGEERAKGNILERFSAQQFPDLHSELNLSSLELGDSALYFCASSVTSGQETQYFGPGTRLLVL.

CDR3: CSATRGYEQYV. The CDR3 nucleotides read TGCAGTGCTACTAGGGGATACGAGCAGTACGTC. V is TRBV20-1 and J is TRBJ2-7, with D possibly TRBD1 on 5 matching bases. The V end was cut by 4 bases, the J end by 4 bases, with 8 bases between. Germline-derived CDR1 and CDR2 are DFQATT and SNEGSKA (reference sequence). CDR3 length equals 11 residues.

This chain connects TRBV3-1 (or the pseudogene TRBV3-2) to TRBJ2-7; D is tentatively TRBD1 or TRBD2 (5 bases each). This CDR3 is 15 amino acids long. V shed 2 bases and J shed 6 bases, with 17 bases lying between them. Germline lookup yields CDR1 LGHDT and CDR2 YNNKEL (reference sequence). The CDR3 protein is CASSQRGPSTCEQYV. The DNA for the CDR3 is TGTGCCAGCAGCCAAAGGGGACCAAGTACGTGCGAGCAGTACGTC.

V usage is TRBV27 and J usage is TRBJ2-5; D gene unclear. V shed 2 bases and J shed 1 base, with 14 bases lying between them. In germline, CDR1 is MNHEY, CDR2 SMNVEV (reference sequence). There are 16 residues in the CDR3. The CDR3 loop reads CASSLKYSRSQETQYF. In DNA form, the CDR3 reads TGTGCCAGCAGTTTAAAATACTCGCGATCCCAAGAGACCCAGTACTTC.

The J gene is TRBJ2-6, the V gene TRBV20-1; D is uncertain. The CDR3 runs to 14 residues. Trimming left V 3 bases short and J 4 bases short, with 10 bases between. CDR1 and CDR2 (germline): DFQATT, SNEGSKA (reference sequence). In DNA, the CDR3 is TGCAGTGCTAGTGGGCGTGAAGGGGCCAACGTCCTGACTTTC. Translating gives CSASGREGANVLTF.

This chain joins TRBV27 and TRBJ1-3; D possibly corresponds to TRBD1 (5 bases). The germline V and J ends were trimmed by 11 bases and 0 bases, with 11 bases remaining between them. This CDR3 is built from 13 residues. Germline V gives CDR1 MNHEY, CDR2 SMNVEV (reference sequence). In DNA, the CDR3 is TGTGCCTCGGGGGAGTTCTCTGGAAACACCATATATTTT. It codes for CASGEFSGNTIYF.

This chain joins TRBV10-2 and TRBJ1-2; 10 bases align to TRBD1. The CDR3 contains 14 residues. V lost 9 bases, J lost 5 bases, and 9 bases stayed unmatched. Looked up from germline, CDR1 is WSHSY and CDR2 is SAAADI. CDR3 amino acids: CASDTGQGGYGYTF. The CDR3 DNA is TGCGCCAGTGATACTGGACAGGGGGGGTATGGCTACACCTTC.

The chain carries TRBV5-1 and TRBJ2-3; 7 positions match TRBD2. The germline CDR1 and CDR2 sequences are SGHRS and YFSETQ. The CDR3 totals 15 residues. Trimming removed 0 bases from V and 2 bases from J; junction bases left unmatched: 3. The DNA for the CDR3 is TGCGCCAGCAGCTTGGGACTAGCATTCACAGATACGCAGTATTTT. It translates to CASSLGLAFTDTQYF.

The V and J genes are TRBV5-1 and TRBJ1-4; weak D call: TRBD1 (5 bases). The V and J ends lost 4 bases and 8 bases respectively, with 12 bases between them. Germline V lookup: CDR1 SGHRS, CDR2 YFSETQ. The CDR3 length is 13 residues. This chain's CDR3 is CASSLGTSEKLFF. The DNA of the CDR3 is TGCGCCAGCAGCCTGGGGACCTCCGAAAAACTGTTTTTT. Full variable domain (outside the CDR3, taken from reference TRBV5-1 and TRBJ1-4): KAGVTQTPRYLIKTRGQQVTLSCSPISGHRSVSWYQQTPGQGLQFLFEYFSETQRNKGNFPGRFSGRQFSNSRSEMNVSTLELGDSALYLCASSLGTSEKLFFGSGTQLSVL.

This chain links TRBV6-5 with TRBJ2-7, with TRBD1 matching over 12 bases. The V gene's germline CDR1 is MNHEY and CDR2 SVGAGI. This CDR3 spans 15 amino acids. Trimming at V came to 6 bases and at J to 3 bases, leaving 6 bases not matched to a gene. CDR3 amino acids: CASRPGTGGVYEQYV. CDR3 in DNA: TGTGCCAGCAGACCCGGGACAGGGGGCGTCTACGAGCAGTACGTC.

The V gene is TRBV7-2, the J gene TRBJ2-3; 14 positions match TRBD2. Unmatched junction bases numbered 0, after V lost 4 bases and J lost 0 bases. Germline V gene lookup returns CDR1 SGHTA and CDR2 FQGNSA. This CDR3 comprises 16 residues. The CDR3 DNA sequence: TGTGCCAGCAGCTGGACTAGCGGGGGGAGCACAGATACGCAGTATTTT. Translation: CASSWTSGGSTDTQYF.

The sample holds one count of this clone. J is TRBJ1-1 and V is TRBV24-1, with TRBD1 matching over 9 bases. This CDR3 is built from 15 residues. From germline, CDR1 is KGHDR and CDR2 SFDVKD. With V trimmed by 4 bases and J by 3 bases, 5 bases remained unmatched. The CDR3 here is CATSDSGTGHTEAFF. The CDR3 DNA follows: TGTGCCACCAGTGACTCCGGGACAGGGCACACTGAAGCTTTCTTT.

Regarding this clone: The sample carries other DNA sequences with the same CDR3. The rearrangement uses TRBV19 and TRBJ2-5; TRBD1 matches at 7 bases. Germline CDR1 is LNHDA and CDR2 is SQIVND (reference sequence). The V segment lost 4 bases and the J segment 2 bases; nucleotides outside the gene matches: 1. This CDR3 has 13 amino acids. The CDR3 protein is CASSRDRQETQYF. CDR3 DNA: TGTGCCAGTAGTAGGGACAGACAAGAGACCCAGTACTTC.

The CDR3 sequence is CASSSPLGQETQYF. In DNA form, the CDR3 reads TGTGCCAGCAGCTCTCCGTTGGGACAAGAGACCCAGTACTTC. This chain links TRBV5-4 with TRBJ2-5, with D uncertain. Germline CDR1 is SGHNT and CDR2 is YYREEE (reference sequence). This CDR3 is 14 amino acids long. Trimming stripped 3 bases from V and 2 bases from J, with 11 bases between.

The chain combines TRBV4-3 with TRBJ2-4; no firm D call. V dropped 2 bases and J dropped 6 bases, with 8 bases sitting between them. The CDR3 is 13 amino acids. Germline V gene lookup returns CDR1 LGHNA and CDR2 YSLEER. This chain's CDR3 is CASSQTDRNIQYF. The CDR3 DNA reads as TGCGCCAGCAGCCAAACTGACCGAAACATTCAGTACTTC.

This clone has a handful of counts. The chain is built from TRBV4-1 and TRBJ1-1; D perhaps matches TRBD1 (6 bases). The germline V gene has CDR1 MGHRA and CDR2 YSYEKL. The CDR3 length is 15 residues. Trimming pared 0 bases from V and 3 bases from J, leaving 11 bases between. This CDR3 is CASSQERPGDTEAFF. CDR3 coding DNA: TGCGCCAGCAGCCAAGAGCGTCCAGGGGACACTGAAGCTTTCTTT.